Given below is one TCR beta chain in context. Its matching antigen is unknown. This sample is part of a study of vaccination effects on CD4 cells after COVID-19. Study-wide findings and caveats: Clonal contraction was marked in infection- and vaccine-induced clones late after vaccination.

The protocol was immunoSEQ multiplex PCR, while the TCRdb copy is restricted to in-frame clones and leaves out a portion. The sample holds 20,000 to 30,000 clones; more than 65% are singletons and the top ten take roughly 8.7%. This CDR3 is built from 14 residues. Germline V gene lookup returns CDR1 KGHDR and CDR2 SFDVKD. V gave up 3 bases and J gave up 10 bases, with 15 bases separating them. Using viral peptide pools, the ViraFEST assay grew out antigen-specific CD4+ T cells prior to sequencing. It was after 10 days of culture that CD4+ T cells were isolated. Vaccination of participants consisted of two doses of either the BNT162b2 or mRNA-1273 vaccine. Having tested negative for nucleocapsid antibodies, the vaccine recipients showed no prior SARS-CoV-2 infection.

This sequence joins TRBV24-1 and TRBJ2-1; D is possibly TRBD1 or TRBD2 (5 bases each). The input for sequencing was CD4+ T cells from PBMCs cultured with SARS-CoV-2 spike peptides, taken after COVID-19 vaccination. This TCR was recovered from a human donor who received a COVID-19 vaccine. CDR3 region: CATSDARGWGEQFF. CDR3 nucleotides: TGTGCCACCAGTGATGCCCGGGGATGGGGCGAGCAGTTCTTC.